Following are 30 T cell receptor beta chains from one sample sequenced in a study of T cell responses to AZD1222 COVID-19 vaccine. The repertoire was sequenced with immunoSEQ multiplex PCR; TCRdb's copy has only in-frame clones and lacks some. The profile shows more than 150,000 clones, around 94% of them singletons. This specimen was peripheral blood, taken 28 days after the second AZD1222 dose. These receptors were obtained from an adult who received the AZD1222 COVID-19 vaccine.

The J gene is TRBJ1-2, the V gene TRBV2; unclear D gene. The CDR3 runs to 13 residues. V was trimmed by 3 bases and J by 5 bases, leaving 10 bases between them. Germline loops: CDR1 SNHLY, CDR2 FYNNEI. CDR3 sequence (DNA): TGTGCCAGCAGTGACATTCTGCTGTATGGCTACACCTTC. Amino acid sequence: CASSDILLYGYTF.

This clone was detected only once. This chain uses TRBV7-8 with TRBJ1-5, with D uncertain. In germline, CDR1 is SGHVS, CDR2 FQNEAQ. V lost 5 bases and J 2 bases, leaving 16 bases between the germline ends. The CDR3 has 16 amino acids. The CDR3 region is CASSVVGPGGNQPQHF. As DNA, the CDR3 is TGTGCCAGCAGCGTAGTCGGTCCTGGGGGCAATCAGCCCCAGCATTTT.

Comment on this clone: Other DNA sequences from this sample encode an identical CDR3 as well. J is TRBJ1-1 and V is TRBV7-7, with D unresolved. The CDR3 is 13 amino acids. The germline V gene encodes CDR1 SSHAT and CDR2 FNYEAQ (reference sequence). Between the trimmed V and J ends, which lost 1 base and 2 bases, there was a span of 5 bases. CDR3 in DNA: TGTGCCAGCAGCTTAGATCGAAACACTGAAGCTTTCTTT. Protein sequence: CASSLDRNTEAFF.

V usage is TRBV28 and J usage is TRBJ2-7; D uncertain. Trimming left V 3 bases short and J 4 bases short, with 4 bases between. This CDR3 is 11 amino acids long. In germline, CDR1 is MDHEN, CDR2 SYDVKM. CDR3 region: CASSFSYEQYF. The CDR3 region has the DNA TGTGCCAGCAGTTTTAGTTACGAGCAGTACTTC.

This rearrangement joins TRBV5-4 to TRBJ1-6; no definite D call. The V gene lost 2 bases and the J gene lost 2 bases, with 11 bases spanning the gap. The germline CDR1 and CDR2 sequences are SGHNT and YYREEE (reference sequence). The CDR3 extends over 16 amino acids. DNA of the CDR3: TGTGCCAGCAGCTTAGGCGGGAGCGCCTATAATTCACCCCTCCACTTT. Its protein is CASSLGGSAYNSPLHF.

The rearrangement links TRBV13 to TRBJ1-2; TRBD1 matches 7 bases. With 5 bases clipped from V and 4 bases from J, the junction kept 16 bases outside the gene matches. The CDR3 consists of 17 residues. Per the germline V gene, CDR1 is PRHDT and CDR2 is FYEKMQ (reference sequence). CDR3 sequence reads: CASSPASQGIRSYGYTF. CDR3 sequence (DNA): TGTGCCAGCAGCCCGGCCTCACAGGGGATCCGGTCCTATGGCTACACCTTC.

The rearrangement joins TRBV2 to TRBJ1-4, with 7 bases matching TRBD1. V dropped 6 bases and J dropped 4; count of bases not matched to a gene: 2. The CDR3 loop spans 13 amino acids. Germline CDR1 reads SNHLY; CDR2 reads FYNNEI. CDR3 nucleotide sequence: TGTGCCAGCAGGCGGGACAGTAATGAAAAACTGTTTTTT. Translating gives CASRRDSNEKLFF.

The chain couples TRBV2 to TRBJ1-1; the D gene is possibly TRBD1 (6 bases). V gave up 7 bases and J gave up 1 base, with 16 bases separating them. The CDR3 is 15 residues long. CDR1 and CDR2 from the germline V gene are SNHLY and FYNNEI. CDR3 in amino acids: CASMDSFIQNTEAFF. In DNA form, the CDR3 reads TGTGCCAGCATGGACAGCTTCATCCAGAACACTGAAGCTTTCTTT.

V gene TRBV2 combines with J gene TRBJ1-1; 7 bases align to TRBD1. This CDR3 spans 12 amino acids. J was trimmed by 3 bases and V by 8 bases; bases with no gene match: 3. Germline V gene sequence: CDR1 SNHLY, CDR2 FYNNEI. Here the CDR3 DNA reads TGTGCCAGCCTAGACAGGGACACTGAAGCTTTCTTT. Translating gives CASLDRDTEAFF. The full variable domain, in which reference TRBV2 and TRBJ1-1 provide the parts outside the CDR3, is EPEVTQTPSHQVTQMGQEVILRCVPISNHLYFYWYRQILGQKVEFLVSFYNNEISEKSEIFDDQFSVERPDGSNFTLKIRSTKLEDSAMYFCASLDRDTEAFFGQGTRLTVV.

This chain uses TRBV27 with TRBJ2-1; 9 nucleotides match TRBD1. V was pared by 3 bases and J by 4 bases, with 4 bases of the junction left unmatched. CDR1 and CDR2 (germline): MNHEY, SMNVEV (reference sequence). This CDR3 has 15 residues. CDR3 nucleotides: TGTGCCAGCAGTTTCCGGGACAGGGTATACAATGAGCAGTTCTTC. This encodes CASSFRDRVYNEQFF.

The chain couples TRBV5-1 to TRBJ1-1; D not resolved. The CDR3 length is 12 residues. The germline CDR1 and CDR2 sequences are SGHRS and YFSETQ. V dropped 7 bases and J dropped 1 base, with 8 bases sitting between them. CDR3 coding DNA: TGCGCCAGCCTGTTGGGGAACACTGAAGCTTTCTTT. Translation gives CASLLGNTEAFF.

The chain is built from TRBV13 and TRBJ1-2, with D unresolved. Trimming removed 0 bases at V and 8 bases at J, with 7 bases between. The germline V gene encodes CDR1 PRHDT and CDR2 FYEKMQ (reference sequence). The CDR3 totals 12 residues. The DNA for the CDR3 is TGTGCCAGCAGCTTAGGACCGGGCGGCTACACCTTC. Translating it yields CASSLGPGGYTF.

The chain joins TRBV5-1 to TRBJ1-3, with D possibly TRBD1 on 6 matching bases. The V gene's germline CDR1 is SGHRS and CDR2 YFSETQ. The germline V and J ends were trimmed by 4 bases and 2 bases, with 13 bases remaining between them. The CDR3 totals 15 residues. The chain's CDR3 is CASSPGTSPGNTIYF. The CDR3 nucleotides read TGCGCCAGCAGCCCTGGGACAAGCCCTGGAAACACCATATATTTT.

V usage is TRBV19 and J usage is TRBJ1-2; 7 bases are shared with TRBD1. The CDR3 consists of 13 residues. Losses at the gene ends were 5 bases for V and 8 bases for J; bases not matched to a gene: 8. Germline V CDR1 and CDR2: LNHDA, SQIVND (reference sequence). The CDR3 sequence: CASSDTTGFGYTF. As DNA, the CDR3 is TGTGCCAGTAGTGATACGACAGGGTTCGGCTACACCTTC. Looking up the rest from reference TRBV19 and TRBJ1-2 gives the full variable domain: DGGITQSPKYLFRKEGQNVTLSCEQNLNHDAMYWYRQDPGQGLRLIYYSQIVNDFQKGDIAEGYSVSREKKESFPLTVTSAQKNPTAFYLCASSDTTGFGYTFGSGTRLTVV.

This clone was counted a single time. The chain uses TRBV10-3 and TRBJ2-7; 10 nucleotides line up with TRBD2. The CDR3 has 13 residues. The germline gives CDR1 ENHRY, CDR2 SYGVKD. The V gene end was trimmed by 10 bases and the J gene end by 3 bases; junction bases not matched to a gene: 6. The CDR3 DNA sequence: TGTGCCACCCTCGGGACTAGCGACTACGAGCAGTACTTC. Its protein is CATLGTSDYEQYF.

This clone was counted between two and nine times. This chain links TRBV7-9 with TRBJ1-5; D gene unclear. There are 14 residues in the CDR3. The germline V and J ends were trimmed by 3 bases and 7 bases, with 13 bases remaining between them. The germline gives CDR1 SEHNR, CDR2 FQNEAQ (reference sequence). The CDR3, as DNA: TGTGCCAGCAGCTTGGAGGGTGTTAGCCAGCCCCAGCATTTT. It yields the protein CASSLEGVSQPQHF.

The CDR3: CASSARDTGQETQYF. CDR3 nucleotide sequence: TGTGCCAGTAGTGCTCGGGACACCGGACAAGAGACCCAGTACTTC. The chain is built from TRBV19 and TRBJ2-5; TRBD1 is a possible D gene (6 bases). The CDR3 is made up of 15 amino acids. Trimming took off 5 bases at V and 2 bases at J, with 15 bases between the two ends. Germline values: CDR1 LNHDA, CDR2 SQIVND (reference sequence).

This clone showed up just a few times. The chain combines TRBV7-2 with TRBJ1-1; tentatively, D is TRBD1 (5 bases). V shed 0 bases and J shed 4 bases, with 9 bases lying between them. Germline CDR1 SGHTA, CDR2 FQGNSA. The CDR3 is 14 residues long. CDR3 amino acids: CASSLAQGSTEAFF. CDR3 DNA: TGTGCCAGCAGCTTAGCCCAGGGCAGCACTGAAGCTTTCTTT.

The chain employs TRBV12-5 and TRBJ1-5; the match to TRBD1 covers 8 bases. The germline gives CDR1 LGHNT, CDR2 FRNRAP. CDR3 length equals 13 residues. J gave up 5 bases and V 8 bases, and 5 bases lay outside the gene matches. DNA for the CDR3: TGTGCTAGTTCACAGGGGGGGTATCAGCCCCAGCATTTT. It specifies CASSQGGYQPQHF.

The rearrangement uses TRBV6-5 and TRBJ1-6; D unresolved. CDR1 and CDR2 from the germline V gene are MNHEY and SVGAGI. The CDR3 is made up of 12 amino acids. Trimming took 7 bases from V and 9 from J, leaving 10 bases between them. DNA for the CDR3: TGTGCCAGCATCGCCGGGGTTTCACCCCTCCACTTT. This gives the protein CASIAGVSPLHF.

In its sample, this clone was seen once. The rearrangement links TRBV28 to TRBJ1-1; D gene uncertain. Trimming took off 4 bases at V and 4 bases at J, with 16 bases between the two ends. The germline V gene has CDR1 MDHEN and CDR2 SYDVKM. This CDR3 is 15 amino acids long. The CDR3 DNA sequence: TGTGCCAGCAGTTCCCGGCACCAAGGGATCACTGAAGCTTTCTTT. Translated, it gives CASSSRHQGITEAFF.

This clone was recorded once. The chain uses TRBV29-1 and TRBJ2-2; TRBD1 matches at 8 bases. V shed 6 bases, J shed 4 bases, and the junction held 4 bases outside the gene matches. CDR3 length: 13 residues. Looked up from germline, CDR1 is SQVTM and CDR2 is ANQGSEA. CDR3 sequence reads: CSVRTGSTGELFF. CDR3 nucleotide sequence: TGCAGCGTCCGGACAGGGAGCACCGGGGAGCTGTTTTTT.

V is TRBV4-1 and J is TRBJ1-1; tentative D call: TRBD1 (6 bases). The length of the CDR3 is 14 residues. Trimming left V 1 base short and J 4 bases short, with 10 bases between. Germline lookup yields CDR1 MGHRA and CDR2 YSYEKL. The CDR3 nucleotides read TGCGCCAGCAGCCAAGTGGACAGTCGCACTGAAGCTTTCTTT. Its translation is CASSQVDSRTEAFF.

The J gene is TRBJ2-5, the V gene TRBV25-1, with a possible D match to TRBD1 (5 bases). The germline V and J ends were trimmed by 1 base and 3 bases, with 9 bases remaining between them. Germline-derived CDR1 and CDR2 are MGHDK and SYGVNS. The CDR3 consists of 14 residues. The chain's CDR3 is CASSESGREETQYF. The CDR3 coding sequence is TGTGCCAGCAGTGAATCTGGCAGGGAAGAGACCCAGTACTTC.

This sequence joins TRBV19 and TRBJ1-6; D possibly corresponds to TRBD1 (5 bases). CDR1 is LNHDA and CDR2 is SQIVND in the germline V gene (reference sequence). The V end lost 4 bases, the J end lost 8 bases, and 12 bases lay between the germline ends. The CDR3 is 14 amino acids. The CDR3 is CASSNGGLDSPLHF. CDR3 in DNA: TGTGCCAGTAGTAATGGGGGGTTGGATTCACCCCTCCACTTT.

The chain recombines TRBV11-1 with TRBJ2-7, with TRBD1 matching over 8 bases. V shed 5 bases and J 1 base; nucleotides not matched to a gene: 7. CDR3 length: 15 residues. Germline lookup yields CDR1 SGHAT and CDR2 FQDESV (reference sequence). In DNA form, the CDR3 reads TGTGCCAGCAGCCTACAGGGGGAAGAATCCTACGAGCAGTACTTC. Translated, it gives CASSLQGEESYEQYF.

The count of this clone is one. V gene TRBV6-6 combines with J gene TRBJ2-5; 12 bases align to TRBD2. Germline V lookup: CDR1 MNHNY, CDR2 SVGAGI (reference sequence). The CDR3 loop spans 16 amino acids. J lost 5 bases, V lost 6 bases, and 10 bases had no gene match. CDR3 region: CASSTRLAGVRETQYF. CDR3 in DNA: TGTGCCAGCAGCACCCGACTAGCGGGAGTCCGTGAGACCCAGTACTTC.

This clone was counted once. The chain has TRBV19 and TRBJ1-4; TRBD1 might be the D (5 bases). CDR3 length: 14 amino acids. With 4 bases removed from V and 5 bases from J, the gap between germline ends came to 11 bases. Germline CDR1 reads LNHDA; CDR2 reads SQIVND (reference sequence). CDR3 sequence: CASSNQGRNEKLFF. The CDR3 region has the DNA TGTGCCAGTAGTAATCAGGGACGGAATGAAAAACTGTTTTTT.

The genes are TRBV5-1 and TRBJ2-2; TRBD1 is a possible D gene (6 bases). The CDR3 is 14 amino acids. Germline V gives CDR1 SGHRS, CDR2 YFSETQ. The germline V and J ends were trimmed by 4 bases and 3 bases, with 10 bases remaining between them. The CDR3 bases are TGCGCCAGCAGCCCCGACAGGTACACCGGGGAGCTGTTTTTT. Translated, it gives CASSPDRYTGELFF.

This chain uses TRBV6-5 with TRBJ1-3; D is unresolved. This CDR3 has 14 residues. V was shortened by 3 bases and J by 2 bases, with 8 bases between the two germline ends. Germline loops: CDR1 MNHEY, CDR2 SVGAGI. This CDR3 reads CASSYGRAGNTIYF. The CDR3 DNA reads TGTGCCAGCAGTTATGGTCGAGCTGGAAACACCATATATTTT.